This TCR beta chain originates from a study of blood T cell repertoires in COVID-19 (dated by TCRdb to the early 2020s). Broadly, across the study: Collaborator samples came from the United States, Italy and Spain and covered acute and convalescent phases of COVID-19. HLA class I and class II types, where available, came from metadata supplied by the sample provider rather than from assay-based typing. The repertoires were released in a freely available public database meant as a resource for research on the immune response to SARS-CoV-2. The dataset comprised deeply sampled blood TCRbeta repertoires from subjects exposed to, actively infected with, or recovered from COVID-19. The material from the prospective study consisted of cDNA or gDNA derived from T cells, B-cell-depleted T cells, or PBMCs. A de-identified subject ID, COVID-19 status, age in years and sex were almost always included in the sample metadata. The samples were drawn from two sources: the first 160 participants of the ongoing ImmuneRACE study, and fewer than 1,500 subjects contributed by 6 global collaborators.

Participants in the prospective study were enrolled through a virtual design, were aged about 18 to 100 years, and lived in approximately 25 United States geographic areas. In the prospective study, cohorts were assigned on the basis of participant-reported clinical history obtained from a screening survey and a study questionnaire. Recovered participants in ImmuneRACE Cohort 3 were defined as having two consecutive negative NP/OP PCR tests, clearance from a healthcare professional, or resolution of symptoms. Each participant in the prospective study had whole blood, serum and a nasopharyngeal or oropharyngeal swab collected by mobile phlebotomists. Participants in the prospective study had the option to provide additional blood draws and questionnaires over a roughly 2-month period. Before DNA extraction, blood samples from the prospective study were shipped at room temperature or frozen. A word on this clone: Its antigen specificity is not known. Base qualities are not recorded, but no much larger clone differs from it by a single base.

Study-level results and caveats: Clinical and demographic metadata were provided uncurated, with the amount varying by source and participant.

V lost 7 bases and J lost 15 bases; the stretch between them is 14 bases long. Including the terminal cysteine and phenylalanine, the CDR3 comprises 10 residues. Of all the DNA, just the CDR3 is kept, 30 bases in frame from base 1. Sequences SGDLS (CDR1) and YYNGEE (CDR2) are obtained from the germline V gene. The immunoSEQ Assay, a bias-controlled multiplex PCR, was used to amplify TCRbeta CDR3 regions from genomic DNA. The authors' analysis ran thus. Nucleated cell counts per sample were estimated from amplification of reference gene primers within the assay. To quantify the absolute abundance of each unique TCRbeta CDR3 rearrangement, sequence reads were collapsed and filtered. For each sample, productive Simpson clonality was calculated by taking the square root of Simpson's diversity index across productive rearrangements. TCRdb took this table from immuneACCESS and kept in-frame rearrangements with V and J called. Such tables lack part of the clones; where checked against another copy, unresolved V genes explain under half of the gap, and the rest is unexplained. The V and J calls and the clone size are those of that table, but D and trimming were determined from the DNA. Within this sample are some 300,000 clones, with around 90% of them counted one time only. Together, the top ten hold 0.75% to 1% of the sample.

The origin of this receptor is a woman in her 30s who had recovered from COVID-19. The specimen was PBMCs or T cells enriched from blood (not recorded which). This chain is built from TRBV9 and TRBJ2-1; TRBD2 might be the D gene, on 6 matching bases. At the DNA level, the sequence is TGTGCCAGCGGCGGGGCGTTTCTGTTCTTC. Translated, this gives CASGGAFLFF. Here the CDR3 is joined to the reference TRBV9 and TRBJ2-1 genes, and the full variable domain is: DSGVTQTPKHLITATGQRVTLRCSPRSGDLSVYWYQQSLDQGLQFLIQYYNGEERAKGNILERFSAQQFPDLHSELNLSSLELGDSALYFCASGGAFLFFGPGTRLTVL.